The 9 T cell receptor beta chains below all came from one sample that was sequenced in a study of cytomegalovirus exposure and HLA in healthy donors. The PCR contained 60 Vbeta and 13 Jbeta primers. The assay was immunoSEQ multiplex PCR, and TCRdb's table has in-frame clones only and misses some. In the table there are some 170,000 clones, 70% to 80% of which are singletons. Material: PBMCs. Receptors originate from a woman in her fifties or sixties in good health and CMV-seropositive.

This chain connects TRBV30 to TRBJ2-3; tentative D call: TRBD2 (5 bases). Germline lookup yields CDR1 GTSNPN and CDR2 SVGIG (reference sequence). The CDR3 is 14 residues long. Deletions cut 1 base from V and 4 bases from J, with 12 bases between. This chain's CDR3 is CAWSAGIRADTQYF. In nucleotides, the CDR3 is TGTGCCTGGAGTGCGGGGATTCGGGCAGATACGCAGTATTTT.

This chain uses TRBV27 with TRBJ2-7; the match to TRBD2 covers 15 bases. From germline, CDR1 is MNHEY and CDR2 SMNVEV (reference sequence). V was clipped by 5 bases and J by 4 bases; unmatched bases: 12. The CDR3 spans 18 residues. CDR3 sequence: CASSHNPTGTSGRYEQYF. The CDR3 coding sequence is TGTGCCAGCAGTCACAATCCAACCGGGACTAGCGGGAGGTACGAGCAGTACTTC.

The chain joins TRBV6-5 to TRBJ2-3; 8 positions agree with TRBD1. The length of the CDR3 is 15 residues. The J segment lost 2 bases and the V segment lost 5 bases, leaving 6 bases of the junction unmatched. CDR1 is MNHEY and CDR2 is SVGAGI in the germline V gene. CDR3 sequence (DNA): TGTGCCAGCAGTAGGACAGGGAAGACCACAGATACGCAGTATTTT. It yields the protein CASSRTGKTTDTQYF.

The rearrangement joins TRBV2 to TRBJ2-1; D may be TRBD1 (5 bases). Germline CDR1 and CDR2: SNHLY and FYNNEI. CDR3 size: 12 residues. Trimming removed 6 bases from V and 10 bases from J, with 13 bases in between. CDR3 region: CASRGNRFEQFF. DNA of the CDR3: TGTGCCAGCAGGGGGAACAGGTTCGAGCAGTTCTTC.

This chain connects TRBV10-3 to TRBJ2-4; 10 positions match TRBD1. V lost 5 bases, J lost 6 bases, and 4 bases stayed unmatched. In germline, CDR1 is ENHRY, CDR2 SYGVKD. The length of the CDR3 is 14 residues. CDR3 loop: CAISPDRGLNIQYF. Here the CDR3 DNA reads TGTGCCATCAGTCCTGACAGGGGGCTAAACATTCAGTACTTC.

This chain uses TRBV21-1 with TRBJ1-6. TRBV21-1 is described as a pseudogene. The CDR3 runs 14 residues. The chain's CDR3 is CASSLSSYNSPLHF. The CDR3 bases are TGTGCCAGCAGCCTTAGCTCCTATAATTCACCCCTCCACTTT.

This clone was observed a few times. The rearrangement joins TRBV5-4 to TRBJ1-2; 9 positions agree with TRBD1. The CDR3 extends over 15 amino acids. Losses at the gene ends were 3 bases for V and 4 bases for J; bases not matched to a gene: 7. Germline V gene lookup returns CDR1 SGHNT and CDR2 YYREEE (reference sequence). The CDR3 DNA reads TGTGCCAGCAGCTCCCCGGGACAGGGATTCTATGGCTACACCTTC. Amino acids: CASSSPGQGFYGYTF.

The V gene is TRBV23-1, the J gene TRBJ2-5, with TRBD2 matching 8 bases. TRBV23-1 is annotated as an ORF whose role is uncertain. CDR3 length: 16 amino acids. Germline trimming cut 3 bases from V and 1 base from J; bases unmatched to any gene: 7. The CDR3 is CASSHLGGAGQETQYF. CDR3 nucleotides: TGCGCCAGCAGTCACCTCGGGGGGGCGGGCCAAGAGACCCAGTACTTC.

The V call is TRBV30, the J call TRBJ1-2; TRBD1 matches 9 bases. This CDR3 spans 12 amino acids. After removal of 6 bases from V and 8 bases from J, the junction contained 7 bases not matched to a gene. Germline loops: CDR1 GTSNPN, CDR2 SVGIG (reference sequence). CDR3 sequence (DNA): TGTGCCTGTTCACAGGGGGCTCGGGGCTACACCTTC. Amino acid sequence: CACSQGARGYTF.